A selection of T cell receptor beta chains follows, all from one sample in a study of OX40 agonist ivuxolimab in advanced cancers. Some clones are missing from TCRdb's copy, which holds only in-frame ones; the method was immunoSEQ multiplex PCR. The sample consists of about 78,000 clones, roughly 87% of them appearing once. Specimen: CD4+ or CD8+ T cells sorted from blood, collected in a trial of the OX40 agonist ivuxolimab. All receptors come from an adult with an advanced solid tumor such as melanoma, head and neck, liver or kidney cancer. Both conserved end residues are part of each CDR3. The D gene is left open where the match is weak. A clone size is listed for some rows: how often the clone was seen (once, few, many), or a class if it is expanded.

abundance	v_gene	d_gene	j_gene	CDR3aa	CDR3nt
-	TRBV4-3	TRBD1	TRBJ2-1	CASSQDLDRANEQFF	TGCGCCAGCAGCCAAGACCTTGACAGGGCTAATGAGCAGTTCTTC
-	TRBV7-9	TRBD1	TRBJ2-7	CASSQVGDRGHEQYF	TGTGCCAGCAGCCAGGTAGGGGACAGGGGCCACGAGCAGTACTTC
once	TRBV19	-	TRBJ1-2	CAGSSQGYGYTF	TGTGCCGGATCCTCCCAGGGGTATGGCTACACCTTC
-	TRBV19	TRBD1	TRBJ2-7	CASSPTGTVLREQYF	TGTGCCAGTAGCCCGACCGGGACAGTCCTTCGGGAGCAGTACTTC
few	TRBV15	-	TRBJ2-6	CATSRGWAGANVLTF	TGTGCCACCAGCAGAGGGTGGGCCGGGGCCAACGTCCTGACTTTC
-	TRBV28	-	TRBJ1-3	CASSLVKGHTIYF	TGTGCCAGCAGTTTAGTGAAGGGACACACCATATATTTT
-	TRBV13	-	TRBJ1-2	CASSLGPDYGYTF	TGTGCCAGCAGCTTAGGCCCAGACTATGGCTACACCTTC
-	TRBV7-2	-	TRBJ2-7	CASSFSGTNYEQYF	TGTGCCAGCAGCTTCTCCGGGACAAACTACGAGCAGTACTTC
-	TRBV7-8	TRBD2	TRBJ2-1	CASSLGASGSFGEQFF	TGTGCCAGCAGCTTAGGGGCTAGCGGGAGTTTCGGTGAGCAGTTCTTC
-	TRBV10-3	-	TRBJ1-4	CAISEMGMSNEKLFF	TGTGCCATCAGTGAGATGGGGATGTCTAATGAAAAACTGTTTTTT
-	TRBV7-8	TRBD2	TRBJ2-2	CASSFTSGSLPGELFF	TGTGCCAGCAGCTTTACTAGCGGGAGTCTTCCCGGGGAGCTGTTTTTT
-	TRBV10-3	TRBD1	TRBJ1-2	CAISESWTGIVNNYGYTF	TGTGCCATCAGTGAGTCGTGGACAGGGATAGTAAATAACTATGGCTACACCTTC
-	TRBV7-9	-	TRBJ1-1	CASSLMRTEAFF	TGTGCCAGCAGCTTAATGAGGACTGAAGCTTTCTTT
-	TRBV6-1	-	TRBJ2-2	CASRTTHTGELFF	TGTGCCAGCCGGACAACCCACACCGGGGAGCTGTTTTTT
-	TRBV6-5	-	TRBJ2-3	CASSLTVGTQYF	TGTGCCAGCAGCCTCACCGTCGGAACGCAGTATTTT
few	TRBV28	-	TRBJ1-5	CASRLLGQISNQPQHF	TGTGCCAGCAGACTACTCGGACAGATTAGCAATCAGCCCCAGCATTTT
-	TRBV10-3	TRBD2	TRBJ2-4	CAISAAGGNIQYF	TGTGCCATCAGTGCTGCGGGAGGGAACATTCAGTACTTC
-	TRBV18	TRBD2	TRBJ2-5	CASSPPTSGGTQYF	TGTGCCAGCTCACCACCGACTAGCGGTGGGACCCAGTACTTC
-	TRBV7-9	-	TRBJ2-1	CASSRGAGIDEQFF	TGTGCCAGCAGCCGGGGGGCGGGTATCGATGAGCAGTTCTTC
-	TRBV2	-	TRBJ2-1	CASSERPRYKQFF	TGTGCCAGCAGTGAAAGGCCCAGGTATAAGCAGTTCTTC
-	TRBV2	TRBD1	TRBJ1-2	CASRETGTGGSYGYTF	TGTGCCAGCAGGGAGACAGGGACAGGCGGATCCTATGGCTACACCTTC
-	TRBV7-8	-	TRBJ1-5	CASSLAPGNQPQHF	TGTGCCAGCAGCTTAGCCCCCGGGAATCAGCCCCAGCATTTT
-	TRBV11-2	-	TRBJ2-1	CASSLKAGTYNEQFF	TGTGCCAGCAGCCTTAAGGCGGGGACCTACAATGAGCAGTTCTTC
-	TRBV27	-	TRBJ1-1	CASGPGLRWANTEAFF	TGTGCCAGCGGCCCAGGGCTGAGGTGGGCGAACACTGAAGCTTTCTTT
once	TRBV27	-	TRBJ2-7	CASRYRFGGDLTYEQYF	TGTGCCAGCAGATACAGATTCGGTGGGGACCTTACCTACGAGCAGTACTTC
-	TRBV5-1	-	TRBJ2-6	CASSPDRNSGANVLTF	TGCGCCAGCAGCCCGGACAGAAACTCTGGGGCCAACGTCCTGACTTTC
few	TRBV5-1	-	TRBJ2-7	CASSLVGAAYEQYF	TGCGCCAGCAGCTTGGTGGGAGCCGCCTACGAGCAGTACTTC
-	TRBV6-5	-	TRBJ2-7	CASSQSDATPYEQYF	TGTGCCAGCAGTCAATCGGACGCAACACCCTACGAGCAGTACTTC
-	TRBV6-6	-	TRBJ1-5	CASSYDRSNQPQHF	TGTGCCAGCAGTTACGACAGGTCAAATCAGCCCCAGCATTTT
few	TRBV2	-	TRBJ2-7	CASSEAPPPEQYF	TGTGCCAGCAGTGAAGCGCCACCCCCCGAGCAGTACTTC
-	TRBV25-1	-	TRBJ2-1	CASSVGAARPDNEQFF	TGTGCCAGCAGTGTCGGGGCTGCCAGGCCCGACAATGAGCAGTTCTTC
-	TRBV11-2	-	TRBJ2-5	CASSRRERETQYF	TGTGCCAGCAGCCGACGAGAGAGAGAGACCCAGTACTTC
-	TRBV6-5	-	TRBJ2-1	CASSLGTNYNEQFF	TGTGCCAGCAGCCTCGGGACAAACTACAATGAGCAGTTCTTC
-	TRBV5-4	-	TRBJ2-2	CASRASDGELFF	TGTGCCAGCAGGGCTTCCGACGGGGAGCTGTTTTTT
-	TRBV10-2	-	TRBJ1-4	CASSESGGAWEKLFF	TGCGCCAGCAGTGAGTCGGGGGGGGCCTGGGAAAAACTGTTTTTT
-	TRBV7-9	-	TRBJ1-3	CASSSMGNTIYF	TGTGCCAGCAGCTCGATGGGAAACACCATATATTTT
few	TRBV6-5	-	TRBJ2-7	CASKGQPYEQYF	TGTGCCAGCAAGGGGCAGCCCTACGAGCAGTACTTC
once	TRBV7-9	-	TRBJ2-7	CASSRDTVYEQYF	TGTGCCAGCAGCCGGGACACCGTCTACGAGCAGTACTTC
-	TRBV5-1	-	TRBJ1-1	CASRAGLVNTEAFF	TGCGCCAGCCGAGCAGGCCTTGTGAACACTGAAGCTTTCTTT
-	TRBV18	TRBD2	TRBJ2-7	CASSPPGGFEQYF	TGTGCCAGCTCACCACCGGGAGGGTTCGAGCAGTACTTC
-	TRBV9	-	TRBJ1-2	CASSPSTGTYGYTF	TGTGCCAGCAGCCCATCAACAGGGACCTATGGCTACACCTTC
-	TRBV2	-	TRBJ1-2	CASSEAVYGYTF	TGTGCCAGCAGCGAGGCAGTATATGGCTACACCTTC
-	TRBV5-5	TRBD1	TRBJ2-1	CASSLGQGIEFF	TGTGCCAGCAGCTTAGGACAGGGAATAGAGTTCTTC
-	TRBV28	-	TRBJ2-3	CASSFQVRDTQYF	TGTGCCAGCAGTTTTCAGGTGCGGGATACGCAGTATTTT
-	TRBV4-2	TRBD2	TRBJ2-5	CASSQVTSAQETQYF	TGTGCCAGCAGCCAAGTAACTAGCGCCCAAGAGACCCAGTACTTC
-	TRBV4-2	-	TRBJ2-3	CASSRSFDTQYF	TGTGCCAGCAGCCGATCGTTTGATACGCAGTATTTT
-	TRBV4-1	-	TRBJ1-2	CASSQEWEILANYGYTF	TGCGCCAGCAGCCAAGAGTGGGAGATATTAGCTAACTATGGCTACACCTTC
-	TRBV28	-	TRBJ1-2	CASSLWGSGGAYGYTF	TGTGCCAGCAGTTTATGGGGTAGCGGAGGGGCATACGGCTACACCTTC
-	TRBV11-2	-	TRBJ2-5	CASSLASSETQYF	TGTGCCAGCAGCTTAGCCTCCTCGGAGACCCAGTACTTC
few	TRBV5-1	TRBD1	TRBJ1-2	CASSPGTGTLYGYTF	TGCGCCAGCAGCCCAGGGACAGGGACTCTCTATGGCTACACCTTC
-	TRBV5-1	TRBD1	TRBJ2-1	CASSATGSNEQFF	TGCGCCAGCAGCGCGACAGGGTCTAATGAGCAGTTCTTC
-	TRBV29-1	TRBD1	TRBJ2-2	CSADRGNTGELFF	TGCAGCGCTGACAGGGGAAACACCGGGGAGCTGTTTTTT
-	TRBV7-2	-	TRBJ1-5	CASSLAEGRSNQPQHF	TGTGCCAGCAGCTTAGCGGAGGGTCGAAGCAATCAGCCCCAGCATTTT
-	TRBV9	TRBD2	TRBJ2-1	CASSVGLAGVGNEQFF	TGTGCCAGCAGCGTAGGTCTAGCGGGAGTCGGCAATGAGCAGTTCTTC
once	TRBV10-3	-	TRBJ2-5	CAISEYGEETQYF	TGTGCCATCAGTGAGTACGGGGAGGAGACCCAGTACTTC
-	TRBV27	-	TRBJ2-3	CASSPTVFRTDTQYF	TGTGCCAGCAGTCCAACCGTATTCCGCACAGATACGCAGTATTTT
-	TRBV6-5	-	TRBJ1-6	CASSYSRRHNSPLHF	TGTGCCAGCAGTTACTCAAGGCGGCATAATTCACCCCTCCACTTT